The 22 T cell receptor beta chains in this list originate from one sample, sequenced in a study of T-cell memory formation after mild COVID-19 (dated by TCRdb to about 2021). The library was prepared using 5' RACE. The sequencer was an Illumina NovaSeq 6000. Using fastp trimming at Q25 and MiXCR clonotype assembly, TCRdb reanalyzed the public sequencing data and kept in-frame beta chains. One record per CDR3 amino acid sequence lists the most common genes and DNA. Recorded for this sample are roughly 200,000 distinct CDR3 sequences; around 21% of them occurred a single time. The ten largest clones take up roughly 23% of the sample. Sample: PBMCs or a T cell subset sorted from them (not recorded which). These receptors all stem from an adult woman who had mild COVID-19 (a few samples of this study predate the infection). The sample titles of this study are shuffled in the database, so cell type and time point are left out; the donor was told from shared clones.

This clonotype was picked up a small number of times. The V call is TRBV6-5, the J call TRBJ2-1; 10 positions agree with TRBD1. V shed 2 bases and J 9 bases; nucleotides not matched to a gene: 10. Germline CDR1 reads MNHEY; CDR2 reads SVGAGI. This CDR3 has 16 amino acids. The CDR3 bases are TGTGCCAGCAGTTACATTCTTGGACAGGGGGTTGTTGAGCAGTTCTTC. This gives the protein CASSYILGQGVVEQFF.

The chain carries TRBV12-3 or TRBV12-4 and TRBJ2-1; TRBD2 matches at 7 bases. The junction had 8 bases not matched to a gene; V was cut back by 6 bases and J by 3 bases. The CDR3 loop spans 15 amino acids. CDR3 nucleotides: TGTGCCAGCAGGCCCGGCGCTAGCGGCTACAATGAGCAGTTCTTC. This codes for CASRPGASGYNEQFF.

The chain recombines TRBV5-1 with TRBJ2-1, with 9 bases that match TRBD1. The CDR3 has 16 residues. Germline V CDR1 and CDR2: SGHRS, YFSETQ. V shed 1 base and J 7 bases; nucleotides not matched to a gene: 9. CDR3 amino acids: CASSLLSGTGWNEQFF. CDR3 DNA sequence: TGCGCCAGCAGCTTGCTCTCCGGGACAGGGTGGAATGAGCAGTTCTTC.

At least ten counts were recorded for this clonotype. J is TRBJ2-7 and V is TRBV6-5; D not certain. The germline V gene has CDR1 MNHEY and CDR2 SVGAGI. CDR3 length: 13 amino acids. The ends were cut back, 3 bases at V and 5 bases at J, with 11 bases in the middle. The chain's CDR3 is CASSYLDVDEQYF. As DNA, the CDR3 is TGTGCCAGCAGTTATCTGGACGTCGACGAGCAGTACTTC.

The chain has TRBV7-9 and TRBJ2-7, with D possibly matching TRBD1 (6 bases). Trimming pared 5 bases from V and 4 bases from J, leaving 15 bases between. This CDR3 is built from 14 residues. Germline V gene lookup returns CDR1 SEHNR and CDR2 FQNEAQ (reference sequence). The CDR3 sequence: CASSLSGQIYEQYF. CDR3 nucleotides: TGTGCCAGCAGCCTCTCTGGACAGATATACGAGCAGTACTTC.

The chain has TRBV6-6 and TRBJ2-5; D ambiguous. CDR3 size: 13 residues. V dropped 5 bases and J dropped 4 bases, with 11 bases sitting between them. Germline CDR1 MNHNY, CDR2 SVGAGI (reference sequence). CDR3 protein: CASSVARVETQYF. Written as DNA, the CDR3 is TGTGCCAGCAGTGTCGCGCGAGTAGAGACCCAGTACTTC.

V is TRBV5-1 and J is TRBJ2-7; TRBD2 matches 13 bases. After removal of 3 bases from V and 0 bases from J, the junction contained 12 bases not matched to a gene. The CDR3 length is 19 residues. The germline CDR1 and CDR2 sequences are SGHRS and YFSETQ. The CDR3 loop is CASSWPGTSGASSSYEQYF. The CDR3 DNA is TGCGCCAGCAGCTGGCCCGGGACTAGCGGGGCTTCAAGCTCCTACGAGCAGTACTTC.

This clonotype has only a few counts. The chain joins TRBV6-4 to TRBJ2-1; no firm D call. The germline V gene has CDR1 MRHNA and CDR2 SNTAGT. The CDR3 extends over 16 amino acids. The V end was cut by 3 bases, the J end by 0 bases, with 12 bases between. In nucleotides, the CDR3 is TGTGCCAGCAGTGATTCTGCGAGGAGCTCCTACAATGAGCAGTTCTTC. Amino acids: CASSDSARSSYNEQFF.

This clonotype was found a few times. The rearrangement links TRBV5-1 to TRBJ2-7; 10 bases are a match to TRBD1. CDR1 and CDR2 from the germline V gene are SGHRS and YFSETQ. Trimming removed 3 bases from V and 5 bases from J; junction bases left unmatched: 2. CDR3 length: 13 amino acids. The CDR3 coding sequence is TGCGCCAGCAGCTGGGACAGGGGAGACGAGCAGTACTTC. Translated, it gives CASSWDRGDEQYF.

This chain joins TRBV5-6 and TRBJ2-7; TRBD1 aligns across 8 bases. Trimming took 0 bases from V and 4 from J; bases not matched to a gene: 3. The germline V gene encodes CDR1 SGHDT and CDR2 YYEEEE. CDR3 length: 14 residues. CDR3 DNA sequence: TGTGCCAGCAGCTTGGTACAGGGGGTTTACGAGCAGTACTTC. Its translation: CASSLVQGVYEQYF.

The chain joins TRBV30 to TRBJ2-1, with 10 bases lining up with TRBD2. V shed 0 bases and J 0 bases; nucleotides not matched to a gene: 17. CDR3 length: 21 residues. CDR1 and CDR2 (germline): GTSNPN, SVGIG (reference sequence). CDR3 bases: TGTGCCTGGAGTGTACAATTAAGCGGGAGGGCCTTCCTTACCTCCTACAATGAGCAGTTCTTC. As protein: CAWSVQLSGRAFLTSYNEQFF.

This clonotype was seen only a few times. This chain uses TRBV5-1 with TRBJ2-7, with D possibly called TRBD1 or TRBD2 (5 bases each). Germline CDR1 and CDR2: SGHRS and YFSETQ. The CDR3 length is 15 residues. V shed 4 bases and J shed 5 bases, with 19 bases lying between them. This chain's CDR3 is CASSTAPSGTHEQYF. Written as DNA, the CDR3 is TGCGCCAGCAGCACCGCTCCCTCCGGGACGCACGAGCAGTACTTC. The full variable domain, completed using reference TRBV5-1 and TRBJ2-7, is KAGVTQTPRYLIKTRGQQVTLSCSPISGHRSVSWYQQTPGQGLQFLFEYFSETQRNKGNFPGRFSGRQFSNSRSEMNVSTLELGDSALYLCASSTAPSGTHEQYFGPGTRLTVT.

The V call is TRBV6-1, the J call TRBJ1-5, with D unclear. The CDR3 is 14 residues long. CDR1 MNHNS and CDR2 SASEGT come from the germline V gene. Trimming shortened V by 7 bases and J by 4 bases, and 14 bases separated the two germline ends. CDR3 region: CASTVDIPNQPQHF. The CDR3 coding sequence is TGTGCCAGCACCGTAGACATCCCAAATCAGCCCCAGCATTTT.

This clonotype was counted only a few times. The rearrangement links TRBV3-1 to TRBJ2-7; no reliable D call. The CDR3 loop spans 12 amino acids. V was pared by 0 bases and J by 9 bases, with 9 bases between. Germline CDR1 and CDR2: LGHDT and YNNKEL (reference sequence). CDR3 in amino acids: CASSQDGRWQYF. The CDR3, as DNA: TGTGCCAGCAGCCAAGATGGTAGGTGGCAGTACTTC.

The rearrangement joins TRBV7-8 to TRBJ2-3; possible D gene TRBD2, 6 bases. Germline values: CDR1 SGHVS, CDR2 FQNEAQ. V lost 5 bases, J lost 2 bases, and 26 bases lay in between. This CDR3 spans 19 amino acids. In DNA, the CDR3 is TGTGCCAGCAGCGCCGCTAGGAGGGAGGCCACCTCAGCCACAGATACGCAGTATTTT. Amino acids: CASSAARREATSATDTQYF.

This clonotype turned up a few times. The chain recombines TRBV27 with TRBJ2-1; D ambiguous. This CDR3 is 16 amino acids long. CDR1 and CDR2 (germline): MNHEY, SMNVEV (reference sequence). V was clipped by 0 bases and J by 2 bases, with 11 bases between them. The CDR3 protein is CASSLSLGMTYNEQFF. DNA for the CDR3: TGTGCCAGCAGTTTATCTCTGGGGATGACCTACAATGAGCAGTTCTTC.

The J gene is TRBJ2-7, the V gene TRBV15; possible D gene TRBD2, 6 bases. The CDR3 loop spans 15 amino acids. V was trimmed by 1 base and J by 4 bases, leaving 14 bases between them. Germline V gene lookup returns CDR1 LNHNV and CDR2 YYDKDF (reference sequence). This chain's CDR3 is CATSRGGTSVYEQYF. DNA of the CDR3: TGTGCCACCAGCAGAGGCGGGACGTCCGTGTACGAGCAGTACTTC.

This clonotype was recorded a few times. The chain combines TRBV7-9 with TRBJ2-1, with 9 bases that match TRBD1. This CDR3 is built from 14 residues. Germline assignment: CDR1 SEHNR and CDR2 FQNEAQ (reference sequence). The trim removed 4 bases at V and 8 bases at J, leaving 6 bases unmatched. The CDR3 sequence is CASSSLRTGDEQFF. CDR3 DNA sequence: TGTGCCAGCAGCTCGTTGCGGACAGGGGATGAGCAGTTCTTC. The full variable domain, with the rest looked up from reference TRBV7-9 and TRBJ2-1, is DTGVSQNPRHKITKRGQNVTFRCDPISEHNRLYWYRQTLGQGPEFLTYFQNEAQLEKSRLLSDRFSAERPKGSFSTLEIQRTEQGDSAMYLCASSSLRTGDEQFFGPGTRLTVL.

The chain combines TRBV7-9 with TRBJ1-1; D might be TRBD1 (6 bases). V was trimmed by 5 bases and J by 1 base, leaving 11 bases between them. CDR1 and CDR2 (germline): SEHNR, FQNEAQ (reference sequence). The length of the CDR3 is 14 residues. Here the CDR3 reads CASSEAGANTEAFF. The DNA for the CDR3 is TGTGCCAGCAGCGAGGCAGGGGCGAACACTGAAGCTTTCTTT.

The gene calls are TRBV11-3 and TRBJ2-2, with TRBD2 matching 12 bases. With V trimmed by 5 bases and J by 3 bases, 4 bases remained unmatched. The CDR3 spans 16 residues. CDR1 and CDR2 (germline): SGHNT, YENEEA. CDR3 DNA sequence: TGTGCCAGCAGCCCGTGGACTAGCGGGGACACCGGGGAGCTGTTTTTT. This codes for CASSPWTSGDTGELFF.

The rearrangement uses TRBV30 and TRBJ2-7; TRBD1 matches at 9 bases. This CDR3 spans 13 amino acids. The germline V gene has CDR1 GTSNPN and CDR2 SVGIG (reference sequence). The V and J ends lost 2 bases and 7 bases, in that order; junction bases with no gene match: 6. The CDR3 nucleotides are TGTGCCTGGAGTTTAGGGACAGGGAATGAGCAGTACTTC. Translation gives CAWSLGTGNEQYF.

The chain is built from TRBV4-1 and TRBJ2-2, with D possibly being TRBD1 or TRBD2 (6 bases each). The CDR3 totals 14 residues. Germline CDR1 reads MGHRA; CDR2 reads YSYEKL. V lost 4 bases and J 3 bases, leaving 9 bases between the germline ends. The CDR3 here is CASSPRGDTGELFF. The CDR3 nucleotides are TGCGCCAGCAGCCCAAGGGGGGACACCGGGGAGCTGTTTTTT.